This T cell receptor (beta chain) was observed in a study of blood T cells in healthy people across ages. Study-level background: About one barcoded beta molecule was captured per two T cells (by template switching).

Together with a sample-barcoded 5' primer, a J-beta primer mix was included in a second PCR lasting about 6 to 11 cycles. In TCRdb, the 5' RACE reads were re-called with MiXCR into one record per CDR3 protein. The top ten clones hold about 2.9% of a sample with approximately 780,000 distinct CDR3 sequences, 20% to 30% of them seen once. The CDR3 sequence is 16 residues long. The V segment lost 6 bases and the J segment 7 bases; nucleotides outside the gene matches: 12. Notes on the study in general: Estimates of diversity drawn from one million T cells were considered underestimates.

Of note for this clonotype: The antigen is undetermined.

In addition, the sample was reused for a study of T cells of mothers and their children. Per that paper: Donors were three healthy Caucasian mothers and their six children. For unrelated pairs as for related ones, thymic selection shapes TCR recombination output similarly.

The rearrangement joins TRBV12-3 or TRBV12-4 to TRBJ2-1, with 10 bases aligning to TRBD2. The sequence was collected from a boy between 10 and 17 years old in good health. Sequenced sample: blood. CDR3: CASSRDRSGGANEQFF. The CDR3 bases are TGTGCCAGCAGCCGGGACCGAAGCGGGGGGGCAAATGAGCAGTTCTTC.